The clone carrying this T cell receptor (beta chain) was recorded at least ten times. The V gene's germline CDR1 is DFQATT and CDR2 SNEGSKA (reference sequence). This CDR3 has 15 amino acids. V dropped 0 bases and J dropped 7; count of bases not matched to a gene: 6. This entry comes from a study of T cells in Graves' hyperthyroidism and ophthalmopathy. Background on the study: Before any treatment, at initial diagnosis, peripheral blood was collected.

RNA transcripts provided the source from which TCR beta CDR3 regions were amplified. A first-round RT-PCR of the TCR CDR3 used the HTBI primer set. In TCRdb, the multiplex PCR reads were re-called with MiXCR into one record per CDR3 protein. In the table there are 150,000 or so distinct CDR3 sequences, around 8.9% of which are singletons. The clonotype was recovered from a young woman with Graves' hyperthyroidism that later progressed to Graves' ophthalmopathy. The specimen sequenced was blood. The J gene is TRBJ1-6, the V gene TRBV20-1; 7 nucleotides align to TRBD1. The CDR3 loop is CSARDRGTANSPLHF. The CDR3 coding sequence is TGCAGTGCTAGAGATCGCGGGACAGCGAATTCACCCCTCCACTTT.